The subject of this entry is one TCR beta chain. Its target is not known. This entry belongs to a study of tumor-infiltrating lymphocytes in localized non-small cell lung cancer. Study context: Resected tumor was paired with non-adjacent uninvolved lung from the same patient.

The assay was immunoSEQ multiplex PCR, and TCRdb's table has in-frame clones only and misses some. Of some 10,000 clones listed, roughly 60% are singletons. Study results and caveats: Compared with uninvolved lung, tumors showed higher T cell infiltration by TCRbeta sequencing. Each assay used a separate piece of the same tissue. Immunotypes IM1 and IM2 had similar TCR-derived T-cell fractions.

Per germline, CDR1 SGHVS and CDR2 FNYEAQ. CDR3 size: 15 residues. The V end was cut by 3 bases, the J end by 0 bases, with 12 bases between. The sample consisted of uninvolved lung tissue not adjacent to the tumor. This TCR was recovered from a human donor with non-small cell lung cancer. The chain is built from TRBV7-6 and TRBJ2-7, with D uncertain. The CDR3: CASSFDTNPSYEQYF. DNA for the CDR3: TGTGCCAGCAGCTTCGACACCAACCCCTCCTACGAGCAGTACTTC.